This paragraph covers one T cell receptor (beta chain) sequence. The germline gene is not matched at one end of the junction; a read error may be the cause. One entry per CDR3 protein, called by TCRdb with MiXCR from the reads. The data show roughly 200,000 distinct CDR3 sequences, approximately 17% seen once. The source of the sample is a study of T cell repertoires in cytomegalovirus infection. Study context: Based on public TCR beta signatures, there were indications of CMV infection and of a matching HLA type.

Germline V CDR1 and CDR2: MNHEY, SVGEGT. The CDR3 runs 15 residues. Sequencing was carried out using CD8+ T cells from PBMCs. This TCR derives from a human donor in good health (CMV status not recorded). Some clones in this sample may be carry-over from other donors' samples. The rearrangement uses TRBV6-2 or TRBV6-3 and TRBJ2-7, with D uncertain. In DNA, the CDR3 is TGTGCCAGCAGTTACCGGCAGGTCGCGGCCTACGACCAGTACTTC. This encodes CASSYRQVAAYDQYF.